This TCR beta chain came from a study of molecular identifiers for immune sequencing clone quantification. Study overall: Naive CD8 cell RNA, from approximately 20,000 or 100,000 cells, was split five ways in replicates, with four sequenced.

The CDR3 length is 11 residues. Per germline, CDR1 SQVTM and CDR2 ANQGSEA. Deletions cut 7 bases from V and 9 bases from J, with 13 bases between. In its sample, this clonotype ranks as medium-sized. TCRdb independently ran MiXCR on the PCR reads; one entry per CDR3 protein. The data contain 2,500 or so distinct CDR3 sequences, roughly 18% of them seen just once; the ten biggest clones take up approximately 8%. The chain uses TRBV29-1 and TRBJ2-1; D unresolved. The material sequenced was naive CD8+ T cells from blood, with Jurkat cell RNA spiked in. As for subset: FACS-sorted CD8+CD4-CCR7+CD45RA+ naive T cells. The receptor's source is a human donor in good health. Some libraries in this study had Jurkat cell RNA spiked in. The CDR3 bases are TGCAGCGCCAACCCGAGAGGTGAGCAGTTCTTC. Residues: CSANPRGEQFF.